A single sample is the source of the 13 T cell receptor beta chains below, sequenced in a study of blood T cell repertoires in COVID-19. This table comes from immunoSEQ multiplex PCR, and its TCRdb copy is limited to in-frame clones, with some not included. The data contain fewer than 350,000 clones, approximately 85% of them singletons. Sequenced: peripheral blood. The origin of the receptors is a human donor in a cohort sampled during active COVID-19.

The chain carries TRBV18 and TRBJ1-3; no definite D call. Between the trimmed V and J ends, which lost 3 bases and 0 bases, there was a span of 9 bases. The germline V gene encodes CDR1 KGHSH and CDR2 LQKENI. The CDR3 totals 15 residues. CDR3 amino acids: CASSPESYSGNTIYF. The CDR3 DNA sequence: TGTGCCAGCTCACCGGAGAGTTACTCTGGAAACACCATATATTTT.

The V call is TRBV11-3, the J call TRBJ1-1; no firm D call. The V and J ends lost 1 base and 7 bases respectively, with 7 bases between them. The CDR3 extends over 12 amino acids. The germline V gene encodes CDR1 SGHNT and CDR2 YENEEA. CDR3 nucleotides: TGTGCCAGCAGCTTAGGTGTCGGTGAAGCTTTCTTT. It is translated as CASSLGVGEAFF.

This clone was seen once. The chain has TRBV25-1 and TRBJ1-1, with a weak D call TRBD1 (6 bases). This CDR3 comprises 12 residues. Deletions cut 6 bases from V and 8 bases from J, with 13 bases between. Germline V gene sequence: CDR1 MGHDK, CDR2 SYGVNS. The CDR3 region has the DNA TGTGCCAGCAGGCCTCCGGGACAAGAAGCTTTCTTT. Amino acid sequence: CASRPPGQEAFF.

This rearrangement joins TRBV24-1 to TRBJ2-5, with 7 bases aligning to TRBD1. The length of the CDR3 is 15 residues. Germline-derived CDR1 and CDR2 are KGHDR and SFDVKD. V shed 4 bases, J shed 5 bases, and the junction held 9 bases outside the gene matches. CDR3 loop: CATSDSDRVLETQYF. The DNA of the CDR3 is TGTGCCACCAGTGACTCCGACAGGGTTTTGGAGACCCAGTACTTC.

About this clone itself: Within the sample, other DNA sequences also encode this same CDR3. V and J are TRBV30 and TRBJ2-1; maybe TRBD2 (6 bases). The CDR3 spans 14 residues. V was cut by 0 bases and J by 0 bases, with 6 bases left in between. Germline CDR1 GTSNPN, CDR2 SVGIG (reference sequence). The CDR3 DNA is TGTGCCTGGAGTGTGGGGGGCTCCTACAATGAGCAGTTCTTC. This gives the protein CAWSVGGSYNEQFF.

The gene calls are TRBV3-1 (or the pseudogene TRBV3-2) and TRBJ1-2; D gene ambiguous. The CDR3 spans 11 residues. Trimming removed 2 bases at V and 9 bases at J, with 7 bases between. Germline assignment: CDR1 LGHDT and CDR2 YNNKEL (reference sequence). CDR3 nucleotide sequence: TGTGCCAGCAGCCAAACAGCCCGCTACACCTTC. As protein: CASSQTARYTF.

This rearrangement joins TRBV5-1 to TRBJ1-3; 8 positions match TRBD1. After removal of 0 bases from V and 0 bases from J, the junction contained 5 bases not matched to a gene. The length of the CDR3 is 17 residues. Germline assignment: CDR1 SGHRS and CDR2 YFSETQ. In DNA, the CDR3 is TGCGCCAGCAGCTTGGGAGGACAGGGTTTCTCTGGAAACACCATATATTTT. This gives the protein CASSLGGQGFSGNTIYF.

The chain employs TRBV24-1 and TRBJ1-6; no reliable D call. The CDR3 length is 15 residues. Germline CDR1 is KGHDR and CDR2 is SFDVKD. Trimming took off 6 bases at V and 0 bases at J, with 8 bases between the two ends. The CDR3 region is CATSSGFSYNSPLHF. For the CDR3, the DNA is TGTGCCACCAGTTCAGGATTCTCCTATAATTCACCCCTCCACTTT.

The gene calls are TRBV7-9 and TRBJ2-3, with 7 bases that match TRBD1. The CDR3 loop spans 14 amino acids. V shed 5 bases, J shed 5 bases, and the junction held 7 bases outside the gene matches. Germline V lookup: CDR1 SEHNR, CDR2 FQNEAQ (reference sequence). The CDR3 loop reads CASSRASGGDTQYF. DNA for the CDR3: TGTGCCAGCAGCAGAGCTTCAGGGGGAGATACGCAGTATTTT.

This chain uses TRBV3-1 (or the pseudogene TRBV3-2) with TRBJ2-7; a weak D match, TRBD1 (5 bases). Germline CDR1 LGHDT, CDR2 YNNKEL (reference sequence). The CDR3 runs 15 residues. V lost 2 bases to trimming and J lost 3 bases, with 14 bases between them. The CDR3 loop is CASSQNRAGIYEQYF. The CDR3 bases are TGTGCCAGCAGCCAAAATAGGGCAGGGATCTACGAGCAGTACTTC.

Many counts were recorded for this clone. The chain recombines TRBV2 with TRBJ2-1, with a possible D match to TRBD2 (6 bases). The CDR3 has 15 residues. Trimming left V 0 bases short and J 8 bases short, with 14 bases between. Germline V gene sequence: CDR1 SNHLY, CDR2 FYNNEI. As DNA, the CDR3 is TGTGCCAGCAGTGAAGCGGTTCGGTGGGGGGATGAGCAGTTCTTC. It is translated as CASSEAVRWGDEQFF.

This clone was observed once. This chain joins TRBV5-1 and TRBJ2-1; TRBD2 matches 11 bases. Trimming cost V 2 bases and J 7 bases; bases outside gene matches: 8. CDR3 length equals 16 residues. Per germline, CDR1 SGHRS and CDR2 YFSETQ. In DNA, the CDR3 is TGCGCCAGCAGCTTTAATAGCGGGGGGGCAGCTAATGAGCAGTTCTTC. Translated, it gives CASSFNSGGAANEQFF.

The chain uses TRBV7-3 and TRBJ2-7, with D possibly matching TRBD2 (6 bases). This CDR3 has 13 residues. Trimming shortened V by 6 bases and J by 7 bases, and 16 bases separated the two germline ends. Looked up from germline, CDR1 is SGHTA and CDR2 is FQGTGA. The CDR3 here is CASRLSAGLEQYF. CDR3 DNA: TGTGCCAGCAGACTCTCCGCGGGGCTTGAGCAGTACTTC.